The 2 T cell receptor beta chains given below trace back to one sample, sequenced in a study of blood T cell repertoires in COVID-19. The method was immunoSEQ multiplex PCR; TCRdb's version includes in-frame clones alone and lacks a portion of them. The sample yields 250,000 to 350,000 clones, 86% seen once. The sample comprised peripheral blood. All receptors come from a woman in her 30s with active or convalescent COVID-19.

The chain is built from TRBV5-1 and TRBJ1-1, with 7 bases matching TRBD1. CDR3 length equals 13 residues. Germline V lookup: CDR1 SGHRS, CDR2 YFSETQ. V dropped 5 bases and J dropped 1; count of bases not matched to a gene: 2. CDR3 loop: CASRGTANTEAFF. The CDR3 DNA sequence: TGCGCCAGCAGGGGGACAGCGAACACTGAAGCTTTCTTT. Filled out from reference TRBV5-1 and TRBJ1-1, the complete variable domain reads KAGVTQTPRYLIKTRGQQVTLSCSPISGHRSVSWYQQTPGQGLQFLFEYFSETQRNKGNFPGRFSGRQFSNSRSEMNVSTLELGDSALYLCASRGTANTEAFFGQGTRLTVV.

V and J are TRBV2 and TRBJ2-5; D is uncertain. The CDR3 is 14 amino acids. The V end lost 7 bases, the J end lost 5 bases, and 17 bases lay between the germline ends. Germline V gives CDR1 SNHLY, CDR2 FYNNEI. CDR3 DNA: TGTGCCAGCAAGAGCGATGCATCCTCGGAGACCCAGTACTTC. This codes for CASKSDASSETQYF.